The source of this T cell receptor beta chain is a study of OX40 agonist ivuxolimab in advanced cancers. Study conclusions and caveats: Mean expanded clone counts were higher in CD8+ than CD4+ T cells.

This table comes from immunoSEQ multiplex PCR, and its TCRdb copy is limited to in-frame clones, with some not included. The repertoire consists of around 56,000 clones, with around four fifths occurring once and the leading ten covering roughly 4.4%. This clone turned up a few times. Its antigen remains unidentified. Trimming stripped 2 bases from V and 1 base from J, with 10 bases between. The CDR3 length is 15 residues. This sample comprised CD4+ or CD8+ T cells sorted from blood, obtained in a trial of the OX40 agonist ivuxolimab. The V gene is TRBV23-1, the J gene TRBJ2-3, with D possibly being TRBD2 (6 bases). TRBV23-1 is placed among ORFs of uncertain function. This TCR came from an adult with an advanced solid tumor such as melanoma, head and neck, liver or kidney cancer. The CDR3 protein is CASSQVGGGTDTQYF. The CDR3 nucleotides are TGCGCCAGCAGTCAAGTAGGAGGGGGCACAGATACGCAGTATTTT.